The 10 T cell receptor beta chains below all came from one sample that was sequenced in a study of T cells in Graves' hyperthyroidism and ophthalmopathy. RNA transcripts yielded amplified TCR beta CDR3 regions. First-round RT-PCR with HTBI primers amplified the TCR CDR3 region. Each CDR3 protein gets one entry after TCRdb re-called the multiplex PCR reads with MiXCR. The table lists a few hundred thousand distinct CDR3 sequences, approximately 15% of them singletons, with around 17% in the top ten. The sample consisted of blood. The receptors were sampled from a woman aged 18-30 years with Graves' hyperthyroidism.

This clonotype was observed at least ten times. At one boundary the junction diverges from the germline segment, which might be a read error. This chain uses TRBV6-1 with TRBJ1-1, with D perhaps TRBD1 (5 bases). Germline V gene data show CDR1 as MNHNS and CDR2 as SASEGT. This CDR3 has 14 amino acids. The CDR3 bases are TGTGCCGGCAGGAAGGGGACGGGTAACACTGAAGCTTTCTTT. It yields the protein CAGRKGTGNTEAFF.

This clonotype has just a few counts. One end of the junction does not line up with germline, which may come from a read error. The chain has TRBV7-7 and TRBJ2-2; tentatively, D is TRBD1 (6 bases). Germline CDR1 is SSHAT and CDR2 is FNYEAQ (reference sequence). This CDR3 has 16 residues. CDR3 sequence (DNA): TGTGCTAGCAGCTTACTTCTTGGGGGCGTCACCGGGGAGCTGTTTTTT. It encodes CASSLLLGGVTGELFF.

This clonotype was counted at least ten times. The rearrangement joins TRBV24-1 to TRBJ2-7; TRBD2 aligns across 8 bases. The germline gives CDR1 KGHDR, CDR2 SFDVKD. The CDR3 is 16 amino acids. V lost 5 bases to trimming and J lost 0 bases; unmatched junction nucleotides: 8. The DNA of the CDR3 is TGTGCCACCAGTGCTGCCGGGGGGGACATCTCCTACGAGCAGTACGTC. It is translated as CATSAAGGDISYEQYV.

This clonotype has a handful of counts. The CDR3 sequence is CASSHGDRGRDTQYF. CDR3 nucleotides: TGTGCCAGCAGCCACGGGGACAGGGGTCGAGATACGCAGTATTTT. The chain has TRBV7-9 and TRBJ2-3, with TRBD1 matching 10 bases. Per the germline V gene, CDR1 is SEHNR and CDR2 is FQNEAQ (reference sequence). V was clipped by 5 bases and J by 5 bases; unmatched bases: 7. The CDR3 runs 15 residues.

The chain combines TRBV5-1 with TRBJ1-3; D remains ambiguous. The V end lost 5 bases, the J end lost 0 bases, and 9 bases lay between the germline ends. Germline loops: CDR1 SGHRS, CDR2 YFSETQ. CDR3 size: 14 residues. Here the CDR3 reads CASREHHSGNTIYF. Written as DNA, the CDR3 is TGCGCCAGCAGGGAACACCACTCTGGAAACACCATATATTTT.

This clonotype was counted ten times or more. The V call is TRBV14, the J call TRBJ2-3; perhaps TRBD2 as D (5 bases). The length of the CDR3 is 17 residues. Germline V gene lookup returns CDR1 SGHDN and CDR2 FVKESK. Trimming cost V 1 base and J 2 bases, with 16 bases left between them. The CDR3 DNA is TGTGCCAGCAGCCAAGGGGAGCTCCAGCTTTCCACAGATACGCAGTATTTT. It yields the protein CASSQGELQLSTDTQYF.

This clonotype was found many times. Here the CDR3 DNA reads TGTGCCAGTAGCCCGGAGCTGCGGGGCAATCAGCCCCAGCATTTT. Protein sequence: CASSPELRGNQPQHF. The chain carries TRBV19 and TRBJ1-5; D is unresolved. CDR1 and CDR2 (germline): LNHDA, SQIVND (reference sequence). This CDR3 contains 15 residues. The V gene lost 6 bases and the J gene lost 2 bases, with 14 bases spanning the gap.

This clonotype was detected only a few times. This CDR3 reads CASSKRGGAENTEAFF. The CDR3 DNA is TGTGCCAGTAGTAAGCGAGGGGGCGCAGAGAACACTGAAGCTTTCTTT. The rearrangement links TRBV19 to TRBJ1-1, with TRBD1 matching 7 bases. The CDR3 runs 16 residues. J gave up 1 base and V 4 bases, and 9 bases lay outside the gene matches. In germline, CDR1 is LNHDA, CDR2 SQIVND (reference sequence).

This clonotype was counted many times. The CDR3 DNA follows: TGTGCCAGCCTCAGGGGCTCCGGGGAGCTGTTTTTT. Its translation is CASLRGSGELFF. The V gene is TRBV12-3 or TRBV12-4, the J gene TRBJ2-2; D is perhaps TRBD1 (6 bases). The CDR3 length is 12 residues. Trimming removed 8 bases at V and 6 bases at J, with 10 bases between.

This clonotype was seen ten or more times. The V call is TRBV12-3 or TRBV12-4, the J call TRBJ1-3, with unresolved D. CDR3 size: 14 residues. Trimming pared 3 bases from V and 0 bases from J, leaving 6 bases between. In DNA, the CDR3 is TGTGCCAGCAGTTTGGCGATCTCTGGAAACACCATATATTTT. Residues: CASSLAISGNTIYF.